Each of the 28 T cell receptor beta chains below was sequenced from the same sample in a study of graft-versus-host responses after intestinal transplantation. TCRdb's table, derived via immunoSEQ multiplex PCR, lists solely in-frame clones and lacks some. The table lists about 99,000 clones, approximately 90% of them singletons, with 0.069% in the top ten. Their target antigens are unknown. This specimen was unstimulated CD8+ T cells sorted from spleen or lymph node cells, taken before transplant. These receptors all stem from a human donor who was the organ donor for an intestinal transplant.

This clone is a singleton in its sample. The rearrangement links TRBV11-3 to TRBJ2-1; tentatively, D is TRBD1 (6 bases). Trimming cost V 4 bases and J 1 base, with 8 bases left between them. In germline, CDR1 is SGHNT, CDR2 YENEEA. This CDR3 region has 14 residues. CDR3 in amino acids: CASSSQGSYNEQFF. CDR3 bases: TGTGCCAGCAGCTCTCAGGGGTCCTACAATGAGCAGTTCTTC.

The chain combines TRBV28 with TRBJ2-7; D is perhaps TRBD1 (6 bases). V was cut by 8 bases and J by 2 bases, with 16 bases left in between. The CDR3 loop spans 14 amino acids. Germline assignment: CDR1 MDHEN and CDR2 SYDVKM. The CDR3 loop is CASGAGQTTYEQYF. The DNA for the CDR3 is TGTGCCAGCGGTGCCGGACAGACGACCTACGAGCAGTACTTC.

The V and J genes are TRBV7-3 and TRBJ2-7; D may be TRBD1 (6 bases). Germline V CDR1 and CDR2: SGHTA, FQGTGA. Trimming left V 1 base short and J 3 bases short, with 13 bases between. The CDR3 is made up of 15 amino acids. The CDR3 DNA is TGTGCCAGCAGCTTAATGCAGGGGAGTCGCTACGAGCAGTACTTC. This translates into CASSLMQGSRYEQYF.

Remarks on this clone: A read error may produce the germline difference seen at one junction end. The V gene is TRBV4-1, the J gene TRBJ1-2; 7 bases map to TRBD1. The CDR3 sequence is 13 residues long. Looked up from germline, CDR1 is MGHRA and CDR2 is YSYEKL. CDR3 region: CASSQSSGQTSAF. In nucleotides, the CDR3 is TGCGCCAGCAGCCAATCCTCGGGACAGACCTCCGCCTTC.

The chain couples TRBV4-1 to TRBJ2-2; D possibly corresponds to TRBD1 (6 bases). The V gene's germline CDR1 is MGHRA and CDR2 YSYEKL. Trimming removed 0 bases at V and 5 bases at J, with 10 bases between. This CDR3 spans 15 amino acids. The CDR3 nucleotides are TGCGCCAGCAGCCAAGAAGGGACACCGACCGGGGAGCTGTTTTTT. Protein sequence: CASSQEGTPTGELFF.

The chain couples TRBV28 to TRBJ2-3; TRBD1 is a possible D gene (6 bases). Trimming shortened V by 5 bases and J by 0 bases, and 9 bases separated the two germline ends. CDR1 and CDR2 (germline): MDHEN, SYDVKM. The CDR3 length is 14 residues. CDR3 sequence: CASSRTVSTDTQYF. In DNA form, the CDR3 reads TGTGCCAGCAGTCGGACAGTGAGCACAGATACGCAGTATTTT.

V gene TRBV9 combines with J gene TRBJ2-1, with D possibly TRBD2 on 5 matching bases. The germline CDR1 and CDR2 sequences are SGDLS and YYNGEE. This CDR3 region has 17 residues. Trimming removed 3 bases from V and 0 bases from J, with 16 bases in between. In DNA, the CDR3 is TGTGCCAGCAGCGCCGTTAGCTGGAGGAGCTCCTACAATGAGCAGTTCTTC. Protein: CASSAVSWRSSYNEQFF.

Only a few counts were recorded for this clone. The rearrangement uses TRBV13 and TRBJ1-6, with D unresolved. V lost 4 bases and J 8 bases, leaving 6 bases between the germline ends. Germline CDR1 reads PRHDT; CDR2 reads FYEKMQ (reference sequence). This CDR3 is 12 amino acids long. The CDR3 region has the DNA TGTGCCAGCAGCTCCGAGGATTCACCCCTCCACTTT. Protein product: CASSSEDSPLHF.

The chain employs TRBV7-8 and TRBJ1-5; 7 positions agree with TRBD1. V was pared by 5 bases and J by 0 bases, with 4 bases of the junction left unmatched. CDR3 length: 15 residues. Germline V lookup: CDR1 SGHVS, CDR2 FQNEAQ. The chain's CDR3 is CASSPGGNSNQPQHF. The CDR3 DNA reads as TGTGCCAGCAGCCCAGGGGGTAATAGCAATCAGCCCCAGCATTTT.

The chain has TRBV27 and TRBJ2-7; 8 bases align to TRBD2. The CDR3 extends over 15 amino acids. Germline V gene lookup returns CDR1 MNHEY and CDR2 SMNVEV (reference sequence). J lost 4 bases, V lost 6 bases, and 11 bases had no gene match. CDR3 region: CASSQERESSYEQYF. In DNA form, the CDR3 reads TGTGCCAGCAGCCAGGAGCGGGAGTCTAGTTACGAGCAGTACTTC.

The chain employs TRBV2 and TRBJ1-4; TRBD1 might be the D (5 bases). V dropped 11 bases and J dropped 7 bases, with 17 bases sitting between them. The CDR3 is 13 amino acids. CDR1 is SNHLY, CDR2 FYNNEI, per germline. DNA of the CDR3: TGTGCCTGTCTCGCCGGGGGGGTTGAAAAACTGTTTTTT. It is translated as CACLAGGVEKLFF. The whole variable domain, filled in from reference TRBV2 and TRBJ1-4, reads EPEVTQTPSHQVTQMGQEVILRCVPISNHLYFYWYRQILGQKVEFLVSFYNNEISEKSEIFDDQFSVERPDGSNFTLKIRSTKLEDSAMYFCACLAGGVEKLFFGSGTQLSVL.

The genes are TRBV27 and TRBJ2-1; D is perhaps TRBD1 (6 bases). Germline V gene lookup returns CDR1 MNHEY and CDR2 SMNVEV (reference sequence). Trimming cost V 5 bases and J 7 bases, with 21 bases left between them. CDR3 length: 16 amino acids. This chain's CDR3 is CASSTYRAQRLNEQFF. CDR3 nucleotide sequence: TGTGCCAGCAGTACATACAGGGCTCAAAGATTGAATGAGCAGTTCTTC.

The chain joins TRBV18 to TRBJ2-3, with a possible D match to TRBD1 (5 bases). The CDR3 totals 17 residues. Germline values: CDR1 KGHSH, CDR2 LQKENI. V lost 5 bases, J lost 0 bases, and 18 bases lay in between. CDR3: CASSSSLDRGSTDTQYF. For the CDR3, the DNA is TGTGCCAGCTCATCTTCCTTAGACAGAGGAAGCACAGATACGCAGTATTTT.

The chain couples TRBV5-5 to TRBJ1-1, with 7 bases that match TRBD1. Germline CDR1 reads SGHKS; CDR2 reads YYEKEE (reference sequence). The CDR3 totals 13 residues. The ends lost 9 bases at V and 4 bases at J; junction bases unmatched: 9. The CDR3, as DNA: TGTGCCATGGGACAGTTGCATGGCACTGAAGCTTTCTTT. Its protein product is CAMGQLHGTEAFF.

The V call is TRBV12-5, the J call TRBJ2-5; possibly TRBD1 for D (6 bases). Between the trimmed V and J ends, which lost 3 bases and 7 bases, there was a span of 15 bases. Germline assignment: CDR1 LGHNT and CDR2 FRNRAP. This CDR3 has 14 residues. CDR3 sequence reads: CASGFGQGPGTQYF. CDR3 DNA: TGTGCTAGTGGTTTTGGTCAGGGGCCGGGGACCCAGTACTTC.

V and J are TRBV5-6 and TRBJ2-7; maybe TRBD2 (5 bases). The CDR3 sequence is 14 residues long. V was trimmed by 2 bases and J by 3 bases, leaving 12 bases between them. Germline CDR1 reads SGHDT; CDR2 reads YYEEEE. CDR3 DNA sequence: TGTGCCAGCAGCTTTGAGGGAACTTACTACGAGCAGTACTTC. This sequence encodes CASSFEGTYYEQYF.

The CDR3 here is CASSHGVLSYEQYF. The CDR3 DNA follows: TGTGCCAGTAGCCATGGAGTGCTCTCCTACGAGCAGTACTTC. The genes are TRBV19 and TRBJ2-7, with D unresolved. The germline V gene encodes CDR1 LNHDA and CDR2 SQIVND (reference sequence). The CDR3 length is 14 residues. Trimming took 6 bases from V and 0 from J, leaving 12 bases between them.

This clone was detected once. J is TRBJ2-1 and V is TRBV28, with TRBD1 matching 7 bases. This CDR3 contains 14 residues. V shed 8 bases and J 15 bases; nucleotides not matched to a gene: 19. The germline V gene has CDR1 MDHEN and CDR2 SYDVKM. The DNA of the CDR3 is TGTGCCAGCTCCGGACAGGCCGAAATAACTCCTCCGTTCTTC. It yields the protein CASSGQAEITPPFF.

The chain employs TRBV19 and TRBJ2-1; weak D call: TRBD2 (5 bases). This CDR3 comprises 14 residues. Germline CDR1 reads LNHDA; CDR2 reads SQIVND (reference sequence). Trimming removed 5 bases from V and 7 bases from J, with 15 bases in between. The CDR3 loop is CASSFRTLRNEQFF. As DNA, the CDR3 is TGTGCCAGTAGTTTCCGGACTTTGAGGAATGAGCAGTTCTTC.

The chain combines TRBV7-8 with TRBJ2-7; 8 bases are shared with TRBD2. V gave up 4 bases and J gave up 5 bases; unmatched junction bases: 19. The CDR3 totals 18 residues. Looked up from germline, CDR1 is SGHVS and CDR2 is FQNEAQ. The CDR3 DNA reads TGTGCCAGCAGCTCTATCGAAGAACGAGGACTAGCTCGCAACGAGCAGTACTTC. It is translated as CASSSIEERGLARNEQYF.

The genes are TRBV30 and TRBJ2-7; a possible D gene is TRBD1 (6 bases). V lost 2 bases to trimming and J lost 0 bases, with 8 bases between them. The germline CDR1 and CDR2 sequences are GTSNPN and SVGIG (reference sequence). The CDR3 is made up of 13 amino acids. Here the CDR3 DNA reads TGTGCCTGGAGTCCGGACAGCTCCTACGAGCAGTACTTC. Protein sequence: CAWSPDSSYEQYF.

The V call is TRBV28, the J call TRBJ1-1; D is unresolved. Germline V gives CDR1 MDHEN, CDR2 SYDVKM. The V end was cut by 1 base, the J end by 6 bases, with 12 bases between. This CDR3 is built from 14 residues. CDR3: CASSLFSNGAEAFF. CDR3 coding DNA: TGTGCCAGCAGTTTATTCAGCAACGGAGCTGAAGCTTTCTTT.

The rearrangement links TRBV7-8 to TRBJ2-1; weak D call: TRBD1 (6 bases). The CDR3 is 16 residues long. V gave up 5 bases and J gave up 2 bases, with 16 bases separating them. CDR1 and CDR2 (germline): SGHVS, FQNEAQ. The CDR3 is CASSRAPGEPYNEQFF. Written as DNA, the CDR3 is TGTGCCAGCAGCCGAGCCCCAGGGGAACCCTACAATGAGCAGTTCTTC.

This rearrangement joins TRBV28 to TRBJ2-2; 13 positions match TRBD2. The germline V gene encodes CDR1 MDHEN and CDR2 SYDVKM. CDR3 length: 15 amino acids. J lost 5 bases, V lost 5 bases, and 2 bases had no gene match. The CDR3 bases are TGTGCCAGCAGTCAACTAGCGGGAGGGACCGGGGAGCTGTTTTTT. As protein: CASSQLAGGTGELFF.

The genes are TRBV4-1 and TRBJ2-3; possibly TRBD2 for D (5 bases). Trimming removed 1 base from V and 2 bases from J, with 13 bases in between. The germline V gene has CDR1 MGHRA and CDR2 YSYEKL. This CDR3 is built from 16 residues. The DNA of the CDR3 is TGCGCCAGCAGCCAAGGCTTCGGGAATCCCACAGATACGCAGTATTTT. Its protein is CASSQGFGNPTDTQYF.

The chain has TRBV18 and TRBJ2-2, with 11 bases identical to TRBD2. The CDR3 is 18 residues long. Germline loops: CDR1 KGHSH, CDR2 LQKENI. V trimming: 6 bases; J trimming: 2 bases; junction bases outside the gene matches: 11. CDR3 protein: CASSYEELAGVNTGELFF. CDR3 coding DNA: TGTGCCAGCTCGTACGAAGAACTAGCGGGAGTTAACACCGGGGAGCTGTTTTTT. The whole variable domain, remainder taken from reference TRBV18 and TRBJ2-2, is NAGVMQNPRHLVRRRGQEARLRCSPMKGHSHVYWYRQLPEEGLKFMVYLQKENIIDESGMPKERFSAEFPKEGPSILRIQQVVRGDSAAYFCASSYEELAGVNTGELFFGEGSRLTVL.

V is TRBV7-9 and J is TRBJ1-5; 12 positions agree with TRBD1. This CDR3 region has 19 residues. Germline V gives CDR1 SEHNR, CDR2 FQNEAQ (reference sequence). Trimming removed 4 bases from V and 2 bases from J; junction bases left unmatched: 12. The CDR3 nucleotides are TGTGCCAGCAGCTACCCGGGACAGGGGGCCGAGTCCGGCAATCAGCCCCAGCATTTT. Translation: CASSYPGQGAESGNQPQHF.

The chain couples TRBV15 to TRBJ2-7; 13 bases line up with TRBD2. The CDR3 runs 15 residues. After removal of 4 bases from V and 4 bases from J, the junction contained 4 bases not matched to a gene. The germline gives CDR1 LNHNV, CDR2 YYDKDF (reference sequence). CDR3 in amino acids: CATSKLAGGPYEQYF. The CDR3 DNA sequence: TGTGCCACCAGCAAACTAGCGGGGGGGCCTTACGAGCAGTACTTC.